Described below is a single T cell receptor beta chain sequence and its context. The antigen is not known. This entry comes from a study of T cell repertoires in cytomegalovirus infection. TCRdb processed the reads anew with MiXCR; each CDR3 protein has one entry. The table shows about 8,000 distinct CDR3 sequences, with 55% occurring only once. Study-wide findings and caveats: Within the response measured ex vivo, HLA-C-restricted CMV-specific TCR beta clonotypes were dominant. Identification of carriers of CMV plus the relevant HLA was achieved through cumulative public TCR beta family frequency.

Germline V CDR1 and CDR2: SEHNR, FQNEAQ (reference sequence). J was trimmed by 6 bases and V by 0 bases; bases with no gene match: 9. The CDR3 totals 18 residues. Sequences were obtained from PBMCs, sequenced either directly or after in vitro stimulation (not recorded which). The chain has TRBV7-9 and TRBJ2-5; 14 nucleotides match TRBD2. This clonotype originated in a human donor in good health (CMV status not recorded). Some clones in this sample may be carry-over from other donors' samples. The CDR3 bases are TGTGCCAGCAGCTTAGCGGGGACTAGCGGGAGAGCACGGAAGACCCAGTACTTC. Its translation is CASSLAGTSGRARKTQYF.